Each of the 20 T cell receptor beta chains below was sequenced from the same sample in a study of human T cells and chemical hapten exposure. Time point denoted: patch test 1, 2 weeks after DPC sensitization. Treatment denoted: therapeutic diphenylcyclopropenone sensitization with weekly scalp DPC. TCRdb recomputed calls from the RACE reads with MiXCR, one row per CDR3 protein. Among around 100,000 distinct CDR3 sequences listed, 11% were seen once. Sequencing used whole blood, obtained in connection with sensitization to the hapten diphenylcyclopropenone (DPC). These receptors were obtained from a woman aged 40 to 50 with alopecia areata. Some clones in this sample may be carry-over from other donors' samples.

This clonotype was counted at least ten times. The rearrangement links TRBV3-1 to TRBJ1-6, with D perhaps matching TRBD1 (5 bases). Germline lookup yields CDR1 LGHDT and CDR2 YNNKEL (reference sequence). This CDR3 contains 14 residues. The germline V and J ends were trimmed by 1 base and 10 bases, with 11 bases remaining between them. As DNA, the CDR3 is TGTGCCAGCAGCCAAGGGGGCGCCGGATCACCCCTCCACTTT. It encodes CASSQGGAGSPLHF.

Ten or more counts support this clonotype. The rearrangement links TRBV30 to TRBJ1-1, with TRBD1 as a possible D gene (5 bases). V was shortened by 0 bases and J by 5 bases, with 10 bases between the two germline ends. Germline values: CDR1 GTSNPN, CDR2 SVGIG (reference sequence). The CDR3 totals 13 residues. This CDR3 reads CAWSVGDGTEAFF. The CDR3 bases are TGTGCCTGGAGTGTAGGGGATGGGACTGAAGCTTTCTTT.

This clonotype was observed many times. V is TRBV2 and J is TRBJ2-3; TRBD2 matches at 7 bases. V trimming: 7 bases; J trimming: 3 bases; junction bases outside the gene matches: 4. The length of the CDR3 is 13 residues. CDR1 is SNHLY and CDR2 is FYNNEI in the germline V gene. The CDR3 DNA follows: TGTGCCAGCAATGGGGGGGAAACAGATACGCAGTATTTT. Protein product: CASNGGETDTQYF.

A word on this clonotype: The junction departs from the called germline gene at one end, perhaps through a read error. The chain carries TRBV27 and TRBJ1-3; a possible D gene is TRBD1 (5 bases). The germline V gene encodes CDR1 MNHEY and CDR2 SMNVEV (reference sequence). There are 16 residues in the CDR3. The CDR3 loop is CASILVPGSSGNTIYF. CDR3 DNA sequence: TGTGCCAGCATTTTAGTTCCAGGGTCCTCTGGAAACACCATATATTTT.

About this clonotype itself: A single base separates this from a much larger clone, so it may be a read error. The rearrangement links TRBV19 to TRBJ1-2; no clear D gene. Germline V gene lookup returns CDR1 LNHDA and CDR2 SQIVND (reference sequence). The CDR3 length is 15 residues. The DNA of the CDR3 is TGTGCCAATAGTATCGACATAGGAAAAATCTATGGCTACACCTTC. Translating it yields CANSIDIGKIYGYTF.

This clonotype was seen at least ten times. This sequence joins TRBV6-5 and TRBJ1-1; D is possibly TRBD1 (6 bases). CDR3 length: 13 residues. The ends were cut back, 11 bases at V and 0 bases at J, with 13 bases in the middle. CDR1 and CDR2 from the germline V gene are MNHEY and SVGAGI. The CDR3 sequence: CAVNQGMNTEAFF. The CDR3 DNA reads TGTGCCGTCAACCAGGGGATGAACACTGAAGCTTTCTTT.

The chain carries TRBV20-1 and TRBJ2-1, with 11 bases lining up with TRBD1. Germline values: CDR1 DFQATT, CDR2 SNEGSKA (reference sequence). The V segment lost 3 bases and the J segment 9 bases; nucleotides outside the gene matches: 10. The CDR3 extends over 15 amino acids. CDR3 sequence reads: CSASWDRGVASEQFF. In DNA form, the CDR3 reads TGCAGTGCTAGTTGGGACAGGGGGGTTGCGAGTGAGCAGTTCTTC.

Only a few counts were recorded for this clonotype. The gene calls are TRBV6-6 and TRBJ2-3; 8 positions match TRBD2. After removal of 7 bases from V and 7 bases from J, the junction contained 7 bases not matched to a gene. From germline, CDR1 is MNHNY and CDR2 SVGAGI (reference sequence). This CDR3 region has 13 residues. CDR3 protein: CASTPGGVNTQYF. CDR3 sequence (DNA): TGTGCCAGCACCCCGGGGGGGGTAAATACGCAGTATTTT.

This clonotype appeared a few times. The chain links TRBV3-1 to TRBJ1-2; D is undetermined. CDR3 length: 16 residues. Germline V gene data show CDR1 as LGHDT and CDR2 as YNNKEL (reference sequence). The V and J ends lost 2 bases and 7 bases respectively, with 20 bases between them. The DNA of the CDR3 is TGTGCCAGCAGCCAATTGGCCACGGAGGGATCCTTTGGCTACACCTTC. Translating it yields CASSQLATEGSFGYTF. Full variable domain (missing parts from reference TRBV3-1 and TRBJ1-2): DTAVSQTPKYLVTQMGNDKSIKCEQNLGHDTMYWYKQDSKKFLKIMFSYNNKELIINETVPNRFSPKSPDKAHLNLHINSLELGDSAVYFCASSQLATEGSFGYTFGSGTRLTVV.

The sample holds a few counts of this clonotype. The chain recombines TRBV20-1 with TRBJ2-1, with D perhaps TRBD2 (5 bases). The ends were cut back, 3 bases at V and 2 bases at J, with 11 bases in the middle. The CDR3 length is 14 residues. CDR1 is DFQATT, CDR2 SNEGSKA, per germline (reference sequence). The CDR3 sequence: CSASGVEAYNEQFF. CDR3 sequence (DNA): TGCAGTGCTAGCGGGGTGGAAGCCTACAATGAGCAGTTCTTC.

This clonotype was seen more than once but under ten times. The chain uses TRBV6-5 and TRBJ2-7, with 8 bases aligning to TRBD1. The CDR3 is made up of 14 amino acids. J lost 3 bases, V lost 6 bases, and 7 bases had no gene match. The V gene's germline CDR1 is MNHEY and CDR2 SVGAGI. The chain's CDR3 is CASSRTGIGYEQYF. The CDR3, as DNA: TGTGCCAGCAGCCGGACAGGGATCGGCTACGAGCAGTACTTC.

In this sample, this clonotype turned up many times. CDR3 amino acids: CASSQDLPAGVYNEQFF. The CDR3 DNA follows: TGTGCCAGCAGCCAAGATCTTCCAGCGGGAGTCTACAATGAGCAGTTCTTC. The chain links TRBV4-2 to TRBJ2-1; 8 bases agree with TRBD2. The CDR3 consists of 17 residues. CDR1 and CDR2 from the germline V gene are LGHNA and YNFKEQ. With 0 bases clipped from V and 3 bases from J, the junction kept 7 bases outside the gene matches.

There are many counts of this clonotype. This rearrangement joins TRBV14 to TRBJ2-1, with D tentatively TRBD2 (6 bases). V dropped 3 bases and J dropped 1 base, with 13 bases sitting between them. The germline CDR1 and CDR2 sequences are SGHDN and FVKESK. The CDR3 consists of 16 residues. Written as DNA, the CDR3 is TGTGCCAGCAGCCAGTCGGGACTGATTTCCTACAATGAGCAGTTCTTC. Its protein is CASSQSGLISYNEQFF.

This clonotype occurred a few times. The CDR3 reads CASSGLGEQFF. The CDR3 nucleotides read TGTGCCAGCTCGGGACTAGGGGAGCAGTTCTTC. The chain carries TRBV6-2 or TRBV6-3 and TRBJ2-1; 8 nucleotides line up with TRBD2. This CDR3 comprises 11 residues. The ends lost 8 bases at V and 10 bases at J; junction bases unmatched: 4. Germline V lookup: CDR1 MNHEY, CDR2 SVGEGT.

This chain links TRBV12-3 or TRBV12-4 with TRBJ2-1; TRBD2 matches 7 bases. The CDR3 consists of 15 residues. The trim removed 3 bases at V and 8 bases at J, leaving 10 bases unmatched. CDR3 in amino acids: CASSLWLAATDEQFF. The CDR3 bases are TGTGCCAGCAGTTTGTGGCTAGCGGCCACGGATGAGCAGTTCTTC.

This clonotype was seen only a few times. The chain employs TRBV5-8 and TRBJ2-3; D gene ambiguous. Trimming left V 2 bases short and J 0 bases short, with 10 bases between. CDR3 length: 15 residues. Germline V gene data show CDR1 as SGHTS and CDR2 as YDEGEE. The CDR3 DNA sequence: TGTGCCAGCAGCTTAGGCGGTCCGAGCACAGATACGCAGTATTTT. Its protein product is CASSLGGPSTDTQYF. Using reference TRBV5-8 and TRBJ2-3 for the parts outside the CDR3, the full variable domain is EAGVTQSPTHLIKTRGQQATLRCSPISGHTSVYWYQQALGLGLQFLLWYDEGEERNRGNFPPRFSGRQFPNYSSELNVNALELEDSALYLCASSLGGPSTDTQYFGPGTRLTVL.

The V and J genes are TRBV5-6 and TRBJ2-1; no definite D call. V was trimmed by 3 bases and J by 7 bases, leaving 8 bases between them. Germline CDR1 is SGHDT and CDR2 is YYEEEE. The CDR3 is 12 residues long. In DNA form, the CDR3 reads TGTGCCAGCAGCTCACTGATAAATGAGCAGTTCTTC. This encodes CASSSLINEQFF. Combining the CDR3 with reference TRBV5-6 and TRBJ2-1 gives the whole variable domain DAGVTQSPTHLIKTRGQQVTLRCSPKSGHDTVSWYQQALGQGPQFIFQYYEEEERQRGNFPDRFSGHQFPNYSSELNVNALLLGDSALYLCASSSLINEQFFGPGTRLTVL.

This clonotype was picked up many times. The chain's CDR3 is CASSLVLGTDTQYF. The CDR3 DNA sequence: TGTGCCAGCAGCTTAGTCCTGGGCACAGATACGCAGTATTTT. The chain couples TRBV7-2 to TRBJ2-3; D gene unclear. Per the germline V gene, CDR1 is SGHTA and CDR2 is FQGNSA. The CDR3 is 14 amino acids. Trimming took off 1 base at V and 1 base at J, with 6 bases between the two ends.

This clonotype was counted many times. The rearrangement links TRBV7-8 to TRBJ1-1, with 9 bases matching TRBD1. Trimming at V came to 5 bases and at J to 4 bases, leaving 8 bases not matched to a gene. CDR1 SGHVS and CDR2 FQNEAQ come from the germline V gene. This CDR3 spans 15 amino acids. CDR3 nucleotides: TGTGCCAGCAGCCTGGAAGCGGGACAGGGCACTGAAGCTTTCTTT. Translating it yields CASSLEAGQGTEAFF. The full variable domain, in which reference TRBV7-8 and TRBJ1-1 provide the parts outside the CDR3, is GAGVSQSPRYKVAKRGQDVALRCDPISGHVSLFWYQQALGQGPEFLTYFQNEAQLDKSGLPSDRFFAERPEGSVSTLKIQRTQQEDSAVYLCASSLEAGQGTEAFFGQGTRLTVV.

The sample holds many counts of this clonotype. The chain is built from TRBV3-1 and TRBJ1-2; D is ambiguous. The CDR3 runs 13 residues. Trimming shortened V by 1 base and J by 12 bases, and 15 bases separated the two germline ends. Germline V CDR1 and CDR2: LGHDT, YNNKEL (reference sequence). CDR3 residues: CASSQGLGDTNTF. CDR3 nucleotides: TGTGCCAGCAGCCAAGGACTCGGAGACACCAACACCTTC.